The 10 T cell receptor beta chains below come from one sample, sequenced in a study of blood T cell repertoires in COVID-19. The protocol was immunoSEQ multiplex PCR, while the TCRdb copy is restricted to in-frame clones and leaves out a portion. This table has about 120,000 clones, 90% appearing once. Material: peripheral blood. The receptors originated from a human donor with active COVID-19. The donor label of this sample is uncertain.

CDR3 sequence: CASSVGDRDTEAFF. The CDR3 DNA is TGTGCCAGCAGCGTAGGGGACAGGGACACTGAAGCTTTCTTT. The chain recombines TRBV9 with TRBJ1-1, with 9 bases identical to TRBD1. The trim removed 0 bases at V and 3 bases at J, leaving 0 bases unmatched. This CDR3 spans 14 amino acids. Germline CDR1 SGDLS, CDR2 YYNGEE.

This clone appeared once. The gene calls are TRBV5-6 and TRBJ2-1; unclear D gene. This CDR3 is 16 amino acids long. V was trimmed by 4 bases and J by 3 bases, leaving 17 bases between them. From germline, CDR1 is SGHDT and CDR2 YYEEEE. CDR3 DNA sequence: TGTGCCAGCAGCCCAGCGTACCGGTTAGGCTACAATGAGCAGTTCTTC. It encodes CASSPAYRLGYNEQFF.

This sequence joins TRBV6-5 and TRBJ1-4; TRBD1 aligns across 10 bases. The V and J ends lost 5 bases and 7 bases, in that order; junction bases with no gene match: 4. The CDR3 spans 14 residues. CDR1 and CDR2 (germline): MNHEY, SVGAGI. CDR3 coding DNA: TGTGCCAGCAGTAGCGGGACAGGGGTTGAAAAACTGTTTTTT. Its protein product is CASSSGTGVEKLFF.

The chain uses TRBV9 and TRBJ1-2; D not certain. In germline, CDR1 is SGDLS, CDR2 YYNGEE. The V gene lost 5 bases and the J gene lost 6 bases, with 11 bases spanning the gap. The CDR3 contains 12 residues. As DNA, the CDR3 is TGTGCCAGCAGTACTCCAGGAAATGGCTACACCTTC. Its translation is CASSTPGNGYTF.

The V gene is TRBV5-4, the J gene TRBJ1-2; weak D call: TRBD1 (5 bases). Trimming removed 3 bases from V and 2 bases from J, with 8 bases in between. Germline V gene sequence: CDR1 SGHNT, CDR2 YYREEE (reference sequence). CDR3 length equals 13 residues. CDR3 DNA: TGTGCCAGCAGCTCGACAGACAACTATGGCTACACCTTC. Translation: CASSSTDNYGYTF.

The chain joins TRBV6-6 to TRBJ1-4; unclear D gene. The germline V gene has CDR1 MNHNY and CDR2 SVGAGI (reference sequence). The V gene lost 2 bases and the J gene lost 5 bases, with 3 bases spanning the gap. This CDR3 is built from 12 residues. The CDR3 DNA reads as TGTGCCAGCAGTTACGAGAATGAAAAACTGTTTTTT. Its translation is CASSYENEKLFF.

This rearrangement joins TRBV6-5 to TRBJ1-5; unclear D gene. The CDR3 runs to 15 residues. Trimming removed 7 bases at V and 5 bases at J, with 18 bases between. The V gene's germline CDR1 is MNHEY and CDR2 SVGAGI. Here the CDR3 DNA reads TGTGCCAGCACCCGAAGCTATTCGCTAGATCAGCCCCAGCATTTT. It is translated as CASTRSYSLDQPQHF.

V gene TRBV25-1 combines with J gene TRBJ1-2; D gene uncertain. Germline V gene lookup returns CDR1 MGHDK and CDR2 SYGVNS. CDR3 length equals 15 residues. The ends were cut back, 0 bases at V and 4 bases at J, with 12 bases in the middle. DNA for the CDR3: TGTGCCAGCAGTGAATATAGACCCGAGGGCTATGGCTACACCTTC. Protein sequence: CASSEYRPEGYGYTF.

The rearrangement uses TRBV9 and TRBJ2-7; 10 nucleotides agree with TRBD2. V was pared by 3 bases and J by 1 base, with 7 bases of the junction left unmatched. Per the germline V gene, CDR1 is SGDLS and CDR2 is YYNGEE. The CDR3 runs 16 residues. This CDR3 is CASSGSGTSDSYEQYF. The CDR3 region has the DNA TGTGCCAGCAGCGGCTCCGGGACTAGCGATTCCTACGAGCAGTACTTC.

The CDR3 here is CASSIAGGRQETQYF. CDR3 DNA: TGTGCCAGCAGCATAGCGGGGGGGCGGCAGGAGACCCAGTACTTC. The chain has TRBV6-2 or TRBV6-3 and TRBJ2-5; the match to TRBD2 covers 11 bases. CDR1 and CDR2 from the germline V gene are MNHEY and SVGEGT. CDR3 length: 15 residues. Unmatched junction bases numbered 8, after V lost 6 bases and J lost 5 bases.